The present entry profiles one TCR beta chain with its context. Antigen: not known. This sample is part of a study of molecular identifiers for immune sequencing clone quantification. TCRdb independently ran MiXCR on the PCR reads; one entry per CDR3 protein. The sample records approximately 630,000 distinct CDR3 sequences, around 25% being singletons. A CD8+CD4-CCR7+CD45RA+ phenotype served as the sorting definition for naive CD8 T cells. Study findings and constraints: Clonotypes topping 20 RNA copies carried over 98% of effector molecules but under 1% of naive ones.

This clonotype originated in a human donor in good health. Some libraries in this study had Jurkat cell RNA spiked in. Sequencing used naive CD8+ T cells from blood, with Jurkat cell RNA spiked in. The subset here: FACS-sorted CD8+CD4-CCR7+CD45RA+ naive T cells.

The CDR3: CASAQGTGYNEQFF. The CDR3 DNA is TGTGCCAGTGCCCAGGGGACAGGGTACAATGAGCAGTTCTTC. The chain uses TRBV19 and TRBJ2-1; TRBD1 matches at 9 bases. The CDR3 totals 14 residues. Trimming at V came to 8 bases and at J to 4 bases, leaving 6 bases not matched to a gene. From germline, CDR1 is LNHDA and CDR2 SQIVND (reference sequence).